This T cell receptor (beta chain) was identified in a study of T-cell memory formation after mild COVID-19. Across the whole study: Clusters of TCRs were largely donor specific.

Sample barcodes and UMIs were carried by the TCR alpha and TCR beta cDNA libraries that 5'RACE generated with constant-segment primers. TCRdb re-called the 5' RACE reads through MiXCR, storing one row per CDR3 protein. The sample carries fewer than 400,000 distinct CDR3 sequences, about 15% recorded once. Germline V CDR1 and CDR2: SGHRS, YFSETQ. Trimming removed 1 base from V and 3 bases from J; junction bases left unmatched: 3. CDR3 length: 15 amino acids. Study-wide results and caveats: Pre-infection memory carried some responding clones, suggesting that cross-reactive memory joined.

As concerns this clonotype: What it binds is unknown.

Sequencing was carried out using PBMCs or a T cell subset sorted from them (not recorded which). The chain combines TRBV5-1 with TRBJ1-4; 7 nucleotides align to TRBD1. The TCR sequence derives from a man aged 18-30 years who had mild COVID-19 (a few samples of this study predate the infection). Cell type and time point are not known. CDR3 amino acids: CASSLQGQPNEKLFF. The CDR3 DNA reads TGCGCCAGCAGCTTGCAGGGACAGCCTAATGAAAAACTGTTTTTT.